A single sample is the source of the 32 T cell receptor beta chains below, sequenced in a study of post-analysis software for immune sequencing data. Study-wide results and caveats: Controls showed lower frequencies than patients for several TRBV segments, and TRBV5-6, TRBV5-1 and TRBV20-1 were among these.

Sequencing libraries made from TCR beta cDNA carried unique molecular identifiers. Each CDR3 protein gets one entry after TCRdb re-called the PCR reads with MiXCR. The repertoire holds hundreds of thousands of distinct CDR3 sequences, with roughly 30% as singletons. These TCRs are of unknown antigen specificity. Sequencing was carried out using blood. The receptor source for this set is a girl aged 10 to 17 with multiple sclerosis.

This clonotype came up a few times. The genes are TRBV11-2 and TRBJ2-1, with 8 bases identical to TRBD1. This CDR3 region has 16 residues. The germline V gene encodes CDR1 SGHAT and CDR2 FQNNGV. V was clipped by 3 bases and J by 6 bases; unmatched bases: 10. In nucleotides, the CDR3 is TGTGCCAGCAGCTTGTTGCGGACAGGGATGGGCAATGAGCAGTTCTTC. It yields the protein CASSLLRTGMGNEQFF.

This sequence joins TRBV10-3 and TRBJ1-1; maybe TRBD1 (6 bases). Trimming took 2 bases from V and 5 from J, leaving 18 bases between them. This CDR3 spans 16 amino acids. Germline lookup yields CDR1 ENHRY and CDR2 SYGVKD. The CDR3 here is CAISETTGLVRTEAFF. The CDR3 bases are TGTGCCATCAGTGAGACCACAGGGCTCGTGAGGACTGAAGCTTTCTTT.

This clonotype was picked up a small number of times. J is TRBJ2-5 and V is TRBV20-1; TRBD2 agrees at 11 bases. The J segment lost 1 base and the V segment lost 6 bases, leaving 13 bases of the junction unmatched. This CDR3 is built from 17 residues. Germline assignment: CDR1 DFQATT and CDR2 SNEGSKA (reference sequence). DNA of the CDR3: TGCAGTGCCAGATCTTATAGGGGACTAGCGGTCCAAGAGACCCAGTACTTC. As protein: CSARSYRGLAVQETQYF.

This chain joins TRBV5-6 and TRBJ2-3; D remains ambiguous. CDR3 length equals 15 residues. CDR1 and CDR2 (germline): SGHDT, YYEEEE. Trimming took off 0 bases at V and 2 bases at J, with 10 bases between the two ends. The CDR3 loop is CASSLGQRDTDTQYF. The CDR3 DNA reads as TGTGCCAGCAGCTTGGGGCAGCGCGACACAGATACGCAGTATTTT.

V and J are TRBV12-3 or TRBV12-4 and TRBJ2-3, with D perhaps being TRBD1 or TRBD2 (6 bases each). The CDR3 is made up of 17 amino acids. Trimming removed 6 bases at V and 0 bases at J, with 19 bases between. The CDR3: CASSNRPRGASTDTQYF. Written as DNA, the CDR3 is TGTGCCAGCAGCAACCGCCCTAGGGGGGCAAGCACAGATACGCAGTATTTT.

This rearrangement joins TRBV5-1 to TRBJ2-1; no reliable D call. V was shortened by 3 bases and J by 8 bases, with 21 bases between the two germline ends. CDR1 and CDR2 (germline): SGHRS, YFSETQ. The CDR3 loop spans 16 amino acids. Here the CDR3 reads CASSSGRALIFHEQFF. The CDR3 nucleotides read TGCGCCAGCAGCTCCGGACGAGCGTTAATATTCCATGAGCAGTTCTTC. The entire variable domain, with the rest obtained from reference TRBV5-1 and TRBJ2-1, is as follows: KAGVTQTPRYLIKTRGQQVTLSCSPISGHRSVSWYQQTPGQGLQFLFEYFSETQRNKGNFPGRFSGRQFSNSRSEMNVSTLELGDSALYLCASSSGRALIFHEQFFGPGTRLTVL.

CDR3: CASSEGAGGWNTEAFF. DNA for the CDR3: TGTGCCAGCAGTGAAGGGGCAGGGGGATGGAACACTGAAGCTTTCTTT. V and J are TRBV6-1 and TRBJ1-1, with 7 bases fitting TRBD1. Germline-derived CDR1 and CDR2 are MNHNS and SASEGT. The CDR3 is 16 amino acids. Trimming at V came to 1 base and at J to 1 base, leaving 6 bases not matched to a gene.

In DNA form, the CDR3 reads TGTGCCAGCAGCTTAGGGGCAGACAATGAAAAACTGTTTTTT. It encodes CASSLGADNEKLFF. This sequence joins TRBV7-9 and TRBJ1-4; D gene unclear. V lost 1 base to trimming and J lost 5 bases, with 8 bases between them. From germline, CDR1 is SEHNR and CDR2 FQNEAQ (reference sequence). The CDR3 has 14 amino acids.

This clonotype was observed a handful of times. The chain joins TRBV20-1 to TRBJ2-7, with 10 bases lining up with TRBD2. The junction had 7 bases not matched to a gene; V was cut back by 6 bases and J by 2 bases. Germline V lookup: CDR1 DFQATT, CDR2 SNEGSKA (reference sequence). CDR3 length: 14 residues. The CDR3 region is CSAITSGVAYEQYF. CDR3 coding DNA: TGCAGTGCAATAACTAGCGGGGTGGCCTACGAGCAGTACTTC.

CDR3 sequence: CAISDPRDQETQYF. The CDR3 DNA reads TGTGCCATCAGTGATCCCAGGGACCAAGAGACCCAGTACTTC. This chain connects TRBV10-3 to TRBJ2-5; possible D gene TRBD1, 5 bases. V lost 3 bases and J lost 0, with 8 bases in between. This CDR3 has 14 amino acids. The germline CDR1 and CDR2 sequences are ENHRY and SYGVKD.

CDR3 region: CASRETGTRDYNEQYF. The CDR3 nucleotides are TGTGCCAGCAGGGAAACCGGGACTAGGGACTACAATGAGCAGTACTTC. The chain has TRBV7-9 and TRBJ2-1; 8 bases map to TRBD2. The J call may not be correct, given that the DNA end is closer to TRBJ2-7. The germline gives CDR1 SEHNR, CDR2 FQNEAQ (reference sequence). CDR3 length: 16 residues.

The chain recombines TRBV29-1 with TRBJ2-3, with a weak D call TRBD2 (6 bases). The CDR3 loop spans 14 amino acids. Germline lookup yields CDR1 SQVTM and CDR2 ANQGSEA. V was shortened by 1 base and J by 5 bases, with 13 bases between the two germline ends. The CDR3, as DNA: TGCAGCGTTGAAGGAATCTGGGGACTAGATACGCAGTATTTT. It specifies CSVEGIWGLDTQYF.

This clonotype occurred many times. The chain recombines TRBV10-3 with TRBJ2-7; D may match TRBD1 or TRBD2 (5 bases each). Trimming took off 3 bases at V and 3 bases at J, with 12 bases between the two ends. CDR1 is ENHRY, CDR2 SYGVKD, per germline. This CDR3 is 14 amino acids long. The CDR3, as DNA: TGTGCCATCAGTGACCTCCGGGGCCGCTACGAGCAGTACTTC. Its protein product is CAISDLRGRYEQYF.

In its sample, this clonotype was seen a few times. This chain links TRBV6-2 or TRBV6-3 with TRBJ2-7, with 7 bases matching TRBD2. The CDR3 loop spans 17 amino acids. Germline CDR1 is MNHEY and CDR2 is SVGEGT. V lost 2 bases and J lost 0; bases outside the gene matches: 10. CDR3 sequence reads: CASSYVGGTTPSYEQYF. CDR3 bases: TGTGCCAGCAGTTACGTCGGCGGGACTACCCCCTCCTACGAGCAGTACTTC.

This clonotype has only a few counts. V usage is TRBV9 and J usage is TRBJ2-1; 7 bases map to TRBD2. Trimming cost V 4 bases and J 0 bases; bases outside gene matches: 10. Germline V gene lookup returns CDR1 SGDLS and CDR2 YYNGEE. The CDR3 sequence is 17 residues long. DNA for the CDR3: TGTGCCAGCAGCCTCGGGACTACTGGGCGCTCCTACAATGAGCAGTTCTTC. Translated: CASSLGTTGRSYNEQFF.

CDR3 sequence (DNA): TGCAGCGTTGTGACCGGGACAGCGGACAATGAGCAGTTCTTC. Translated: CSVVTGTADNEQFF. This sequence joins TRBV29-1 and TRBJ2-1; 7 nucleotides line up with TRBD1. Losses at the gene ends were 4 bases for V and 5 bases for J; bases not matched to a gene: 8. This CDR3 has 14 residues. Germline lookup yields CDR1 SQVTM and CDR2 ANQGSEA.

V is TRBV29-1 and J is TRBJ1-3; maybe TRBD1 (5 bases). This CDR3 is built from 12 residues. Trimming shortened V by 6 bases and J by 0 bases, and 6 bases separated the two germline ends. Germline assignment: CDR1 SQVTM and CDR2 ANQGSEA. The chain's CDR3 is CSVDSSGNTIYF. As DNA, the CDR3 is TGCAGCGTCGACAGCTCTGGAAACACCATATATTTT.

The CDR3 coding sequence is TGTGCCACCAGTGAGGTTGAAGGGGATATCGGAAATACGCAGTATTTT. It encodes CATSEVEGDIGNTQYF. V usage is TRBV24-1 and J usage is TRBJ2-3, with a possible D match to TRBD1 (5 bases). The CDR3 totals 16 residues. V shed 4 bases and J shed 7 bases, with 20 bases lying between them. Germline V lookup: CDR1 KGHDR, CDR2 SFDVKD.

This CDR3 is CASSLVRLLAKRNTGELFF. The CDR3 bases are TGTGCCAGCAGCTTAGTTAGGTTACTAGCGAAACGGAACACCGGGGAGCTGTTTTTT. V usage is TRBV7-9 and J usage is TRBJ2-2; 7 nucleotides line up with TRBD2. J lost 1 base, V lost 1 base, and 12 bases had no gene match. The CDR3 covers 19 residues. Germline V CDR1 and CDR2: SEHNR, FQNEAQ (reference sequence).

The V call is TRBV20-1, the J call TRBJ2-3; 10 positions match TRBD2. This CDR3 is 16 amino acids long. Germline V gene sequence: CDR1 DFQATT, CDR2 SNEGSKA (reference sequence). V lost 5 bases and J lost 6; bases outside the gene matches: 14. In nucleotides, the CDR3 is TGCAGTGCTCGAAGACTAGCGGGCGCCGTCCGGGATACGCAGTATTTT. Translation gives CSARRLAGAVRDTQYF.

The CDR3 nucleotides are TGTGCCAGCTCACCAAGTACGGCGGTCTATGGCTACACCTTC. Translation: CASSPSTAVYGYTF. V and J are TRBV18 and TRBJ1-2; D not resolved. CDR3 length: 14 residues. Germline V gene sequence: CDR1 KGHSH, CDR2 LQKENI. V dropped 2 bases and J dropped 4 bases, with 11 bases sitting between them.

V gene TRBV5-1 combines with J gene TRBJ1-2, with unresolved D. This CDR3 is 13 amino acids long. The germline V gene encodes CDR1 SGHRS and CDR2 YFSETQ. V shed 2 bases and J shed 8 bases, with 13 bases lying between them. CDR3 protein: CASSFPSWRGYTF. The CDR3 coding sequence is TGCGCCAGCAGCTTCCCATCATGGCGAGGCTACACCTTC. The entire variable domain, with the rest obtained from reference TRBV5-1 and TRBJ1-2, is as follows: KAGVTQTPRYLIKTRGQQVTLSCSPISGHRSVSWYQQTPGQGLQFLFEYFSETQRNKGNFPGRFSGRQFSNSRSEMNVSTLELGDSALYLCASSFPSWRGYTFGSGTRLTVV.

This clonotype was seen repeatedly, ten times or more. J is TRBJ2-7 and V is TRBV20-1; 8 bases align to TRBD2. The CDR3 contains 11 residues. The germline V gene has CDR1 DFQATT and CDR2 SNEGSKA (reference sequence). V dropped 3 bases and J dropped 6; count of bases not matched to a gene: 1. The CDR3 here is CSASSGVEQYF. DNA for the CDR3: TGCAGTGCTAGTAGCGGGGTCGAGCAGTACTTC.

This CDR3 reads CSARPYLGGEGWRQPQHF. CDR3 nucleotides: TGCAGTGCTAGACCCTATCTTGGGGGGGAGGGTTGGAGGCAGCCCCAGCATTTT. V is TRBV20-1 and J is TRBJ1-5; possible D gene TRBD1, 5 bases. CDR3 length: 18 residues. Germline V gives CDR1 DFQATT, CDR2 SNEGSKA (reference sequence). Trimming took 2 bases from V and 7 from J, leaving 27 bases between them.

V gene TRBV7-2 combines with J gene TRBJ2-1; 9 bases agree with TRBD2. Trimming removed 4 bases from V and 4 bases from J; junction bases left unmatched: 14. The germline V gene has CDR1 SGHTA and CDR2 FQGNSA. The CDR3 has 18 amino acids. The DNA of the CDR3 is TGTGCCAGCAGCTCCGGGGTGGCGCGGGAGGGCCCATACAATGAGCAGTTCTTC. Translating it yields CASSSGVAREGPYNEQFF.

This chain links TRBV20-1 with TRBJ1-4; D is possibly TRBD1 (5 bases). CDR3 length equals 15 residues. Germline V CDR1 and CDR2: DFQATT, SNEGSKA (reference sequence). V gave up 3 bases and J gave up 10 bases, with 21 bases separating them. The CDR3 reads CSARPTGGGIGKLFF. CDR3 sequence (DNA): TGCAGTGCTAGGCCCACGGGCGGGGGAATCGGAAAACTGTTTTTT.

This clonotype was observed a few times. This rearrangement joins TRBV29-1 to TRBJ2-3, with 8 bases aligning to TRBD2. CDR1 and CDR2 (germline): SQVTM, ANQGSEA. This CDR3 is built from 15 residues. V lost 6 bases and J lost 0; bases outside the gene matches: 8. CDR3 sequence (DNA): TGCAGCGTGCGGGTGCTAGCGGGTAGCACAGATACGCAGTATTTT. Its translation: CSVRVLAGSTDTQYF.

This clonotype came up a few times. The CDR3 DNA reads TGTGCCAGCAGAGCGGTAGGGAATGAGCAGTTCTTC. This gives the protein CASRAVGNEQFF. The chain combines TRBV27 with TRBJ2-1; tentatively, D is TRBD2 (5 bases). Germline loops: CDR1 MNHEY, CDR2 SMNVEV (reference sequence). The V gene lost 6 bases and the J gene lost 7 bases, with 10 bases spanning the gap. The CDR3 spans 12 residues.

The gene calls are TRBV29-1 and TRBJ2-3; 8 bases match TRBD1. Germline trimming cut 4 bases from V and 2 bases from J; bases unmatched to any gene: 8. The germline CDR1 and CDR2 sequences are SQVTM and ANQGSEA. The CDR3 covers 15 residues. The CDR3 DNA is TGCAGCGTTGGGACAGGGCATGATGTCACAGATACGCAGTATTTT. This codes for CSVGTGHDVTDTQYF.

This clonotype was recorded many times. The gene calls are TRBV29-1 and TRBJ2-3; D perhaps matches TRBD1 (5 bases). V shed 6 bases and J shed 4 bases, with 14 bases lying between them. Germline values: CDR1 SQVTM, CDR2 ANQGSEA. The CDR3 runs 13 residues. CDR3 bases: TGCAGCGTGAGCCATACCAGGGCAGATACGCAGTATTTT. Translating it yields CSVSHTRADTQYF.

The CDR3 DNA reads as TGCGCCAGCAGCCAAGACCACGGGACTAGCGTTGACAATGAGCAGTTCTTC. Translation gives CASSQDHGTSVDNEQFF. The chain links TRBV4-3 to TRBJ2-1; TRBD2 matches 10 bases. CDR1 is LGHNA, CDR2 YSLEER, per germline. The trim removed 0 bases at V and 5 bases at J, leaving 7 bases unmatched. This CDR3 has 17 amino acids.

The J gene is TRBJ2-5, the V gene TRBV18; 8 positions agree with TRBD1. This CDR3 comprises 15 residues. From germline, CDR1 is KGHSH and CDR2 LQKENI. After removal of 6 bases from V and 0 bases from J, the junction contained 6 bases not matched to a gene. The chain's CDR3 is CASSRRQGHQETQYF. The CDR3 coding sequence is TGTGCCAGCTCCCGAAGACAGGGGCACCAAGAGACCCAGTACTTC.